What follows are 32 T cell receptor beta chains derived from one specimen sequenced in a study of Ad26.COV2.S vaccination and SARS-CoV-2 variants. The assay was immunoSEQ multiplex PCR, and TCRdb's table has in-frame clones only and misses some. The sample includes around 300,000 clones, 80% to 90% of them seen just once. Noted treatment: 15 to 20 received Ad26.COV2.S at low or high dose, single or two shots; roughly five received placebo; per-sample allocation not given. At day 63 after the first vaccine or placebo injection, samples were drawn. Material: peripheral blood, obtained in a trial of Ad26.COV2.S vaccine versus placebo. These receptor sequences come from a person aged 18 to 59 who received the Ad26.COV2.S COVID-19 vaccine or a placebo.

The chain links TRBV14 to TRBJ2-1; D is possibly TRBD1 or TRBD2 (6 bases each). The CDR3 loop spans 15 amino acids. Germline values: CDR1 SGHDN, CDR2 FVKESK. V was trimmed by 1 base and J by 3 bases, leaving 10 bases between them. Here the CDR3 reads CASSQVGGGYNEQFF. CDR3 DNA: TGTGCCAGCAGCCAAGTCGGAGGGGGCTACAATGAGCAGTTCTTC.

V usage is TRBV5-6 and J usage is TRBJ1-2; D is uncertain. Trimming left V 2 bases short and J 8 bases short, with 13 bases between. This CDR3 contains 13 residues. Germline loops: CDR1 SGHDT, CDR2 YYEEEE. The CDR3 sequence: CASSFLLGSGYTF. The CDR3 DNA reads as TGTGCCAGCAGCTTTTTATTGGGTAGCGGCTACACCTTC.

CDR3 coding DNA: TGTGCCAGTAGTATAGTGGGAGGGAGCTACGAGCAGTACTTC. It is translated as CASSIVGGSYEQYF. The rearrangement uses TRBV19 and TRBJ2-7, with TRBD2 identical over 7 bases. The germline CDR1 and CDR2 sequences are LNHDA and SQIVND (reference sequence). The junction had 3 bases not matched to a gene; V was cut back by 1 base and J by 3 bases. The CDR3 length is 14 residues.

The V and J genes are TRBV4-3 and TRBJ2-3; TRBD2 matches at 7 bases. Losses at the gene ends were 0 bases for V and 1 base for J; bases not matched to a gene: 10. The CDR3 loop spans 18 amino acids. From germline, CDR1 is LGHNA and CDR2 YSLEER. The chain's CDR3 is CASSQDRELAGGTDTQYF. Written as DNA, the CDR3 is TGCGCCAGCAGCCAAGACAGGGAGTTGGCGGGGGGCACAGATACGCAGTATTTT.

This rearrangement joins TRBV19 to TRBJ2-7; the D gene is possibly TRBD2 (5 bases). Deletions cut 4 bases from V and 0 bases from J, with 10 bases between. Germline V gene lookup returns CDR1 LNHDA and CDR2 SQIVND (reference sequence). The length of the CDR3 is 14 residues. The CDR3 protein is CASSTGKASYEQYF. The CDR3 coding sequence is TGTGCCAGTAGTACGGGGAAAGCCTCCTACGAGCAGTACTTC.

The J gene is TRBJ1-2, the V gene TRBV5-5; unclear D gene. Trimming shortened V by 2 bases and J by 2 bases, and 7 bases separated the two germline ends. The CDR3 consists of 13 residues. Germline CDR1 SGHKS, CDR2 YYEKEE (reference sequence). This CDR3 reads CASSLGSNYGYTF. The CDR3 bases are TGTGCCAGCAGCTTAGGTTCGAACTATGGCTACACCTTC. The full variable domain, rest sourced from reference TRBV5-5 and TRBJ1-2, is DAGVTQSPTHLIKTRGQQVTLRCSPISGHKSVSWYQQVLGQGPQFIFQYYEKEERGRGNFPDRFSARQFPNYSSELNVNALLLGDSALYLCASSLGSNYGYTFGSGTRLTVV.

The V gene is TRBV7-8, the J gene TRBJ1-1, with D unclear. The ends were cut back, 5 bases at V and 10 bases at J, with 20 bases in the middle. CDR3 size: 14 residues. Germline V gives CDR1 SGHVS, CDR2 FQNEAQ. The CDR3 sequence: CASSHPVGRGVAFF. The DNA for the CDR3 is TGTGCCAGCAGCCATCCTGTGGGCCGTGGGGTAGCTTTCTTT. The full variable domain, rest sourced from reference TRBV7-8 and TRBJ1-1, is GAGVSQSPRYKVAKRGQDVALRCDPISGHVSLFWYQQALGQGPEFLTYFQNEAQLDKSGLPSDRFFAERPEGSVSTLKIQRTQQEDSAVYLCASSHPVGRGVAFFGQGTRLTVV.

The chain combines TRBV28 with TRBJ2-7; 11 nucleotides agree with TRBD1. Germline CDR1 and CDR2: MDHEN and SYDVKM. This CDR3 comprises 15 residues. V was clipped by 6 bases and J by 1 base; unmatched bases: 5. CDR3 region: CASSRDRGFSYEQYF. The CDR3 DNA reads TGTGCCAGCAGCCGGGACAGGGGGTTTTCCTACGAGCAGTACTTC.

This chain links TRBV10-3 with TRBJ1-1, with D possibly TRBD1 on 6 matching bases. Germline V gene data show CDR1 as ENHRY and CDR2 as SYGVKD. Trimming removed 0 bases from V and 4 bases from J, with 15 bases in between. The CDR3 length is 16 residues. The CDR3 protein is CAISESKGGRGTEAFF. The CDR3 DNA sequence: TGTGCCATCAGTGAGTCAAAAGGGGGTAGGGGCACTGAAGCTTTCTTT.

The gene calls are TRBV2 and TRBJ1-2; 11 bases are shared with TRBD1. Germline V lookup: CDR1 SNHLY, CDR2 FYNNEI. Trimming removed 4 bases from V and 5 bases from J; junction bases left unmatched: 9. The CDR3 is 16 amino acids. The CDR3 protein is CASSVRGQGGLYGYTF. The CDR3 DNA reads TGTGCCAGCAGTGTCCGGGGACAGGGGGGACTGTATGGCTACACCTTC. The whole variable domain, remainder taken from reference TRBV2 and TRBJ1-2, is EPEVTQTPSHQVTQMGQEVILRCVPISNHLYFYWYRQILGQKVEFLVSFYNNEISEKSEIFDDQFSVERPDGSNFTLKIRSTKLEDSAMYFCASSVRGQGGLYGYTFGSGTRLTVV.

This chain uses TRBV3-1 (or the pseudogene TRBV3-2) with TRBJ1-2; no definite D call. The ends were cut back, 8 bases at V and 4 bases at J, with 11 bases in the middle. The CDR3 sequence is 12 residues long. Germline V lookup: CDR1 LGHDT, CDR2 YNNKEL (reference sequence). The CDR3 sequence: CASDRALYGYTF. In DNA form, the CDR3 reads TGTGCCAGCGACCGAGCCCTCTATGGCTACACCTTC.

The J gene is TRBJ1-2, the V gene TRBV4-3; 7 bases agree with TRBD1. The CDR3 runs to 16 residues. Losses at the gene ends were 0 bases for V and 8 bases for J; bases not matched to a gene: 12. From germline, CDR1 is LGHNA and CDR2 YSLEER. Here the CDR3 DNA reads TGCGCCAGCAGCCAAGATCCTAACAGGGAGGACAGGGGCTACACCTTC. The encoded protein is CASSQDPNREDRGYTF.

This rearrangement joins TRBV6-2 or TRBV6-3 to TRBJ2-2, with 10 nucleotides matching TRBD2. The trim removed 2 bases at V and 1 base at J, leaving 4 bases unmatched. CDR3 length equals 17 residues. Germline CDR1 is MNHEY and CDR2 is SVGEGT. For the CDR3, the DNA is TGTGCCAGCAGTTACGGTGGACTAGCGGAGAACACCGGGGAGCTGTTTTTT. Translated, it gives CASSYGGLAENTGELFF.

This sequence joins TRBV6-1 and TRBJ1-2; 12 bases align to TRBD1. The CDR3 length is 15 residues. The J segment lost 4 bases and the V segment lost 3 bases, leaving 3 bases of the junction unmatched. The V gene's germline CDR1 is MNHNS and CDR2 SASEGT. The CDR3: CASSDRDRGPYGYTF. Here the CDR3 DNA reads TGTGCCAGCAGTGACCGGGACAGGGGGCCCTATGGCTACACCTTC.

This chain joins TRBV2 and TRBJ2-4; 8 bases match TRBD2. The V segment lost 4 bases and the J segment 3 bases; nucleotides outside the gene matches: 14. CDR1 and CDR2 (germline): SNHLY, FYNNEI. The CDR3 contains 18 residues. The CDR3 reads CASSGNPGLEGSKNIQYF. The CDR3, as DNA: TGTGCCAGCAGTGGAAATCCGGGACTAGAGGGAAGCAAAAACATTCAGTACTTC.

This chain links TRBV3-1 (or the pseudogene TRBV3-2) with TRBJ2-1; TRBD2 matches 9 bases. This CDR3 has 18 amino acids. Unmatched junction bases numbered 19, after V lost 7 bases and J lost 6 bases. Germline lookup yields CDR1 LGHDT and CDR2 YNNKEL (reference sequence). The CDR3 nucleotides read TGTGCCAGCACGCTAAGCCACACTGGGACTAGCTCCGTCAATGAGCAGTTCTTC. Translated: CASTLSHTGTSSVNEQFF.

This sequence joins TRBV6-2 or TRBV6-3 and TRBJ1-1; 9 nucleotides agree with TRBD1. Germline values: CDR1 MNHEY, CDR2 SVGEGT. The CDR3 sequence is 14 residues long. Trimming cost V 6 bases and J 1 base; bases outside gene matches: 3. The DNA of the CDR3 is TGTGCCAGCAGCCGGACAGGGGCGAACACTGAAGCTTTCTTT. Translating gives CASSRTGANTEAFF.

The CDR3 reads CASSLSGEGYEQYF. In nucleotides, the CDR3 is TGTGCCAGCAGTTTATCAGGGGAGGGTTACGAGCAGTACTTC. The V call is TRBV28, the J call TRBJ2-7; D is perhaps TRBD2 (7 bases). V gave up 1 base and J gave up 4 bases, with 11 bases separating them. Germline loops: CDR1 MDHEN, CDR2 SYDVKM. The CDR3 is 14 amino acids.

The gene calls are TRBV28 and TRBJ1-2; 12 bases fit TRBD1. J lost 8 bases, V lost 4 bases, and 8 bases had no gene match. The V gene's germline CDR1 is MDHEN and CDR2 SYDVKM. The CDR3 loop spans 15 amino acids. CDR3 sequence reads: CASSSGQGAVGGYTF. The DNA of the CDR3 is TGTGCCAGCAGTTCGGGACAGGGGGCTGTGGGAGGCTACACCTTC.

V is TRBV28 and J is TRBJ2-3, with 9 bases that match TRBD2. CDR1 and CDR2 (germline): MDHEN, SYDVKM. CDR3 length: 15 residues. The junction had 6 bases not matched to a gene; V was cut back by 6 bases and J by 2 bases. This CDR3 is CASRVRGGNTDTQYF. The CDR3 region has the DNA TGTGCCAGCAGGGTGCGGGGGGGAAACACAGATACGCAGTATTTT.

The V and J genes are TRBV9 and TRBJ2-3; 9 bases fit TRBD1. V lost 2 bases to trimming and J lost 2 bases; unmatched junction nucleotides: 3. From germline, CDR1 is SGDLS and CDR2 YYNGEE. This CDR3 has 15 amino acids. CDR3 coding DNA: TGTGCCAGCAGCGTGACAGGGGGGGCCACAGATACGCAGTATTTT. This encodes CASSVTGGATDTQYF.

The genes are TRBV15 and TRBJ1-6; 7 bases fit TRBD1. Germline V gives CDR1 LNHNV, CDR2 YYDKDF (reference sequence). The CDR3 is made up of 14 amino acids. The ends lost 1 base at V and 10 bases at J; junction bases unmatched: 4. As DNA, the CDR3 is TGTGCCACCAGCAGAGCGGGACAGTACTCACCCCTCCACTTT. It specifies CATSRAGQYSPLHF. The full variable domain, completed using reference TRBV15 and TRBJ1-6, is DAMVIQNPRYQVTQFGKPVTLSCSQTLNHNVMYWYQQKSSQAPKLLFHYYDKDFNNEADTPDNFQSRRPNTSFCFLDIRSPGLGDTAMYLCATSRAGQYSPLHFGNGTRLTVT.

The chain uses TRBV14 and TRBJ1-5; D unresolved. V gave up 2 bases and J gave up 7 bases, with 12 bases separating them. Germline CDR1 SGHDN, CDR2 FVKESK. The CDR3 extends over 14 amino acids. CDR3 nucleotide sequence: TGTGCCAGCAGCCAACCGAGAGTGGGGCAGCCCCAGCATTTT. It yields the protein CASSQPRVGQPQHF.

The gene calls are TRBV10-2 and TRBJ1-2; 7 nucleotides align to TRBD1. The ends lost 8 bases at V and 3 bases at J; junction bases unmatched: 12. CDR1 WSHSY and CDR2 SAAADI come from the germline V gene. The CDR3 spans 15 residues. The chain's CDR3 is CASGRETGKDYGYTF. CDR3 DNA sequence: TGCGCCAGCGGGCGGGAGACAGGGAAGGACTATGGCTACACCTTC.

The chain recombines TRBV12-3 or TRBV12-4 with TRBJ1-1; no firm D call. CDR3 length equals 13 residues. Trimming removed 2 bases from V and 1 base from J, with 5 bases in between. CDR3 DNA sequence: TGTGCCAGCAGTTTAACAGAGAACACTGAAGCTTTCTTT. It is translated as CASSLTENTEAFF.

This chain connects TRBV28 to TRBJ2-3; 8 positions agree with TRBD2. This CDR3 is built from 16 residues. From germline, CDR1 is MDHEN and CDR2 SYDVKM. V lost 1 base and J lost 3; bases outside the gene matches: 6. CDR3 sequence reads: CASSLSLSGNTDTQYF. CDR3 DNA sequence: TGTGCCAGCAGTTTATCTCTTAGCGGGAATACAGATACGCAGTATTTT.

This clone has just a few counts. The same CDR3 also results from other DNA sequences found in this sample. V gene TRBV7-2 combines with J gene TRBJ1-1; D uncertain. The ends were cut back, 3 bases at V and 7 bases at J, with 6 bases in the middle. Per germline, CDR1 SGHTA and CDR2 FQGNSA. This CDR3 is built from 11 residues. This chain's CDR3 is CASSFSVEAFF. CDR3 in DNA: TGTGCCAGCAGCTTTTCGGTTGAAGCTTTCTTT.

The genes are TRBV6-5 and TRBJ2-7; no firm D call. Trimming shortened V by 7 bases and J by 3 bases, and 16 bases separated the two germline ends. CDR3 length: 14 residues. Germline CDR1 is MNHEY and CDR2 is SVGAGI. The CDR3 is CASTLLINGYEQYF. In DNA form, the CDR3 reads TGTGCCAGCACCCTATTGATCAACGGCTACGAGCAGTACTTC.

CDR3 sequence (DNA): TGTGCCAGCAGTCCCCTCGGGGGAGTAAGGGAGCAGTACTTC. Translating it yields CASSPLGGVREQYF. The chain links TRBV27 to TRBJ2-7; weak D call: TRBD2 (6 bases). The CDR3 runs to 14 residues. Germline V CDR1 and CDR2: MNHEY, SMNVEV (reference sequence). V was clipped by 5 bases and J by 7 bases, with 18 bases between them.

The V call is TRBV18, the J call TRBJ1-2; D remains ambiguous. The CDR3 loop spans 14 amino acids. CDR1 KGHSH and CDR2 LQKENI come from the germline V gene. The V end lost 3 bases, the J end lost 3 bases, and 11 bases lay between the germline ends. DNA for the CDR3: TGTGCCAGCTCACCTCAACCAGTCTACTATGGCTACACCTTC. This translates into CASSPQPVYYGYTF. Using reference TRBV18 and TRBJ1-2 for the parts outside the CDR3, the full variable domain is NAGVMQNPRHLVRRRGQEARLRCSPMKGHSHVYWYRQLPEEGLKFMVYLQKENIIDESGMPKERFSAEFPKEGPSILRIQQVVRGDSAAYFCASSPQPVYYGYTFGSGTRLTVV.

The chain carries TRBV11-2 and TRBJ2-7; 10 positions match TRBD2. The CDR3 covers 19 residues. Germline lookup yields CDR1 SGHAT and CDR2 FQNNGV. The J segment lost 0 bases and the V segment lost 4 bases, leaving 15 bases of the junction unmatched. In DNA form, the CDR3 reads TGTGCCAGCAGCTCCTTCTCCGGGACTAGCGATAGGAGCTCCTACGAGCAGTACTTC. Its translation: CASSSFSGTSDRSSYEQYF.

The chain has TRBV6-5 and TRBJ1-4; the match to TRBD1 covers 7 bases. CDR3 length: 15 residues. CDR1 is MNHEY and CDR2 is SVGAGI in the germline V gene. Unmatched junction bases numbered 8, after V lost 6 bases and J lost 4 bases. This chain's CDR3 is CASRNGGQLNEKLFF. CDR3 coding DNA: TGTGCCAGCAGAAACGGGGGACAGCTTAATGAAAAACTGTTTTTT.